The text below deals with one T cell receptor (beta chain). With only one base between it and a far larger clone, this is likely a read error. Time point meaning: newly diagnosed GD, antithyroid drugs for less than 3 months. There was RNA extracted from PBMCs, and the TCR library was made from it. Researchers made TCR beta libraries by using iRepertoire HTBI primers and running Arm-PCR on CDR3 regions. Original data processing: Throughout the samples, researchers identified roughly 60 TRBV and roughly 13 TRBJ segments. TCRdb processed the multiplex PCR reads anew with MiXCR; each CDR3 protein has one entry. Here the V and J calls rest on TCRdb's processing, not on the authors' analysis. The repertoire holds roughly 250,000 distinct CDR3 sequences, about 17% seen once, with 14% in the top ten. This CDR3 is built from 17 residues. Germline V gives CDR1 SGHKS, CDR2 YYEKEE (reference sequence). The data belong to a study of regulatory T cells in long-lasting Graves disease.

The same data also went into a second study, on T cells in Graves' hyperthyroidism and ophthalmopathy.

J is TRBJ2-1 and V is TRBV5-5; maybe TRBD1 (6 bases). The sample in question was peripheral blood mononuclear cells (PBMCs), obtained at new diagnosis, from a patient treated with antithyroid drugs. The receptor comes from a woman aged 30 to 39 with Graves disease. CDR3 protein: CASSFAWWGQPYSEQFF. In DNA form, the CDR3 reads TGTGCCAGCAGCTTCGCATGGTGGGGACAACCGTACAGTGAGCAGTTCTTC.